This TCR beta chain came from a study of beta chain features in type 1 diabetes. What was sequenced were expressed TCRB transcripts, since all of the isolated RNA had been reverse transcribed. The repertoire was sequenced with immunoSEQ multiplex PCR; TCRdb's copy has only in-frame clones and lacks some. The sample comprises approximately 160,000 clones, around a tenth of which are singletons, and more than 0.4% rests with the top ten. As concerns this clone: Antigen unknown.

General study points: Cells with high TCR expression could be over-represented by cDNA sequencing. All four CD4+ subsets of Type 1 diabetes patients contained TCRB CDR3s that were moderately but significantly shorter.

The origin of this receptor is a man in his thirties or forties with type 1 diabetes. The sample consisted of central memory CD4+ T cells from blood.

CDR3 sequence: CASHGGGTEAFF. The CDR3 DNA is TGTGCCTCCCACGGGGGAGGCACTGAAGCTTTCTTT. The chain carries TRBV30 and TRBJ1-1, with D perhaps matching TRBD1 (5 bases). V shed 7 bases and J shed 4 bases, with 13 bases lying between them. The CDR3 sequence is 12 residues long. The V gene's germline CDR1 is GTSNPN and CDR2 SVGIG (reference sequence).